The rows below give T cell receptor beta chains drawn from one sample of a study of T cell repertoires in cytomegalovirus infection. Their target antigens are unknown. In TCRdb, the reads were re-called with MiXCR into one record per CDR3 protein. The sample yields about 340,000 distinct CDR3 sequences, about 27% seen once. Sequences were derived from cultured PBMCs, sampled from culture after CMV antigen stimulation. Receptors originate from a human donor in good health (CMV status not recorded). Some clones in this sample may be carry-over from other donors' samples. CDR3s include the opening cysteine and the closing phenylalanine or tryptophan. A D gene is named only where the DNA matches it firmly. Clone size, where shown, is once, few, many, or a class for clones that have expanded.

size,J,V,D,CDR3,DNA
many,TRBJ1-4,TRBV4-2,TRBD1,CASSSIQGLNEKLFF,TGTGCCAGCAGCTCAATACAGGGGCTTAATGAAAAACTGTTTTTT
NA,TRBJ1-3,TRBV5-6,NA,CASSFFEGTPGGNTIYF,TGTGCCAGCAGCTTTTTTGAAGGGACACCGGGCGGAAACACCATATATTTT
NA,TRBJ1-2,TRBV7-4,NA,CASSLAEPNYGYTF,TGTGCCAGCAGCTTAGCGGAGCCTAACTATGGCTACACCTTC
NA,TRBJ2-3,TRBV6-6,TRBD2,CASSWTSGKDTQYF,TGTGCCAGCAGTTGGACTAGCGGGAAAGATACGCAGTATTTT
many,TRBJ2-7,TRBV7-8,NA,CASSLGGSSSYEQYF,TGTGCCAGCAGCCTAGGGGGTTCCAGCTCCTACGAGCAGTACTTC
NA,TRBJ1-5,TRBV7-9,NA,CASSLGRADNQPQHF,TGTGCCAGCAGCTTAGGAAGGGCGGACAATCAGCCCCAGCATTTT
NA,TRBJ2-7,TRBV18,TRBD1,CASSAKQGGSEQYF,TGTGCCAGCTCAGCTAAACAGGGGGGCAGCGAGCAGTACTTC
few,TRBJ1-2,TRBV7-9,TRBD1,CASSIVPGQGRGYTF,TGTGCCAGCAGCATAGTCCCGGGACAGGGAAGAGGCTACACCTTC
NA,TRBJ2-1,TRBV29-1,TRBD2,CSVEDGGRTSGSNEQFF,TGCAGCGTTGAAGACGGGGGGAGGACTAGCGGGAGCAATGAGCAGTTCTTC
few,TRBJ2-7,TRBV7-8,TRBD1,CASSSDRGGYEQYF,TGTGCCAGCAGCTCCGACAGGGGGGGCTACGAGCAGTACTTC
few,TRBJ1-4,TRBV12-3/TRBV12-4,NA,CASSLSDYEKLFF,TGTGCCAGCAGTCTCTCGGATTATGAAAAACTGTTTTTT
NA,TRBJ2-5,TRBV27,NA,CAPIEDRKETQYF,TGTGCCCCTATAGAGGATCGCAAAGAGACCCAGTACTTC
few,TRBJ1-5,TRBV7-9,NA,CASSLASDYSNQPQHF,TGTGCCAGCAGCTTAGCATCAGATTATAGCAATCAGCCCCAGCATTTT
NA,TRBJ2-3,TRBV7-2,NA,CASLGLSSTDTQYF,TGTGCCAGCCTGGGGCTTTCTAGCACAGATACGCAGTATTTT
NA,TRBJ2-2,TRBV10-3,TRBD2,CAIAGGPNTGELFF,TGTGCCATAGCGGGGGGACCGAACACCGGGGAGCTGTTTTTT
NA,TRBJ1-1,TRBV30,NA,CAWRTNTEAFF,TGTGCCTGGAGGACGAACACTGAAGCTTTCTTT
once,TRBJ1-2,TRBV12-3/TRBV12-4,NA,CASSSRRLNYGYTF,TGTGCCAGCAGCTCTAGGAGGCTGAACTATGGCTACACCTTC
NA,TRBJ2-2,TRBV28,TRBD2,CASSLRSSGRGDTGELFF,TGTGCCAGCAGTTTACGGTCTAGCGGGAGGGGAGACACCGGGGAGCTGTTTTTT